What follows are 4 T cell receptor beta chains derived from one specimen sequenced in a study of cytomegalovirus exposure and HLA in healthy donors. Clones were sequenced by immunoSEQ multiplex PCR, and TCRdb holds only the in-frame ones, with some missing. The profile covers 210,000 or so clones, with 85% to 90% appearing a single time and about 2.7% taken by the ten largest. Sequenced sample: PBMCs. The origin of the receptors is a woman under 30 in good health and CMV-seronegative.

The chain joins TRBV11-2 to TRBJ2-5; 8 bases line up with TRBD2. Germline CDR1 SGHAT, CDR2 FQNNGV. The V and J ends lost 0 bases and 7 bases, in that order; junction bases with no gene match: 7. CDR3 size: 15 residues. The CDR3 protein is CASSLDAGGDGTQYF. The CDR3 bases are TGTGCCAGCAGCTTAGACGCGGGAGGAGACGGGACCCAGTACTTC.

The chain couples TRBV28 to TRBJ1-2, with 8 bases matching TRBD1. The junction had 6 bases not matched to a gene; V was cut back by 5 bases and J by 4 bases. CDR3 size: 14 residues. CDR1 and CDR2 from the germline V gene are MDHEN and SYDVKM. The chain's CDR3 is CASSRDRGVYGYTF. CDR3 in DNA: TGTGCCAGCAGTCGCGACAGGGGCGTCTATGGCTACACCTTC.

In DNA form, the CDR3 reads TGTGCCAGCAGCTTGGCGGACTCCCCCTACGAGCAGTACTTC. Protein sequence: CASSLADSPYEQYF. This chain links TRBV5-4 with TRBJ2-7; D is possibly TRBD2 (5 bases). The CDR3 runs to 14 residues. V lost 0 bases to trimming and J lost 2 bases, with 9 bases between them. Germline CDR1 reads SGHNT; CDR2 reads YYREEE (reference sequence).

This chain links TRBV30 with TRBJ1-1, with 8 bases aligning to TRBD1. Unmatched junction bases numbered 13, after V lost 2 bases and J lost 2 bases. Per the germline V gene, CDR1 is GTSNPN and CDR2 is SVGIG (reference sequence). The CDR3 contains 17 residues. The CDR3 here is CAWSRRTGYRFNTEAFF. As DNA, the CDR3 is TGTGCCTGGAGTAGGAGGACAGGGTACCGTTTTAACACTGAAGCTTTCTTT.